The 30 T cell receptor beta chains listed next were all sequenced from one sample in a study of cytomegalovirus exposure and HLA in healthy donors. The PCR contained 60 Vbeta and 13 Jbeta primers. Measured with immunoSEQ multiplex PCR; TCRdb has only the in-frame clones, and not every one. The table shows some 150,000 clones, with 50% to 75% occurring only once. Sample: PBMCs. The receptor source for this set is a woman aged 55-70 years in good health and CMV-seropositive.

The CDR3 region is CASSFSGTGIPGANVLTF. CDR3 DNA sequence: TGTGCCAGCAGTTTCTCCGGGACAGGGATCCCTGGGGCCAACGTCCTGACTTTC. This chain uses TRBV28 with TRBJ2-6; 9 bases are shared with TRBD1. Germline CDR1 MDHEN, CDR2 SYDVKM. The CDR3 totals 18 residues. Trimming took 3 bases from V and 2 from J; bases not matched to a gene: 8.

The chain uses TRBV10-1 and TRBJ1-3; possibly TRBD1 for D (6 bases). Trimming took 10 bases from V and 0 from J, leaving 10 bases between them. Germline V gene lookup returns CDR1 WNHNN and CDR2 SYGVQD (reference sequence). CDR3 length: 13 residues. CDR3 residues: CATDRFSGNTIYF. CDR3 nucleotides: TGCGCCACCGACAGGTTCTCTGGAAACACCATATATTTT.

This clone showed up just a few times. The chain employs TRBV11-2 and TRBJ2-2; D is perhaps TRBD2 (7 bases). This CDR3 has 15 residues. The germline V gene has CDR1 SGHAT and CDR2 FQNNGV. The V end lost 5 bases, the J end lost 6 bases, and 16 bases lay between the germline ends. CDR3 sequence reads: CASSRGGVFAGELFF. CDR3 nucleotides: TGTGCCAGCAGCCGAGGGGGGGTTTTCGCCGGGGAGCTGTTTTTT.

As concerns this clone: The sample holds other DNA sequences that translate to the same CDR3. The chain uses TRBV7-9 and TRBJ2-1; D is ambiguous. Germline V CDR1 and CDR2: SEHNR, FQNEAQ (reference sequence). The CDR3 is 12 residues long. Trimming took 1 base from V and 7 from J, leaving 5 bases between them. CDR3: CASSLGRNEQFF. The CDR3 DNA reads as TGTGCCAGCAGCTTAGGTCGGAATGAGCAGTTCTTC.

The chain recombines TRBV5-1 with TRBJ2-7; 10 bases align to TRBD2. The CDR3 loop spans 14 amino acids. Germline V gene lookup returns CDR1 SGHRS and CDR2 YFSETQ. Trimming removed 5 bases from V and 7 bases from J; junction bases left unmatched: 9. The CDR3 reads CASSPLAGVVEQYF. CDR3 nucleotide sequence: TGCGCCAGCAGTCCCCTAGCGGGAGTCGTAGAGCAGTACTTC.

This rearrangement joins TRBV5-1 to TRBJ1-1; weak D call: TRBD1 (6 bases). V was pared by 4 bases and J by 3 bases, with 13 bases between. The CDR3 has 14 residues. Germline loops: CDR1 SGHRS, CDR2 YFSETQ. CDR3 sequence (DNA): TGCGCCAGCAGCCTGACTCCAGGGGACACTGAAGCTTTCTTT. This sequence encodes CASSLTPGDTEAFF. The full variable domain, completed using reference TRBV5-1 and TRBJ1-1, is KAGVTQTPRYLIKTRGQQVTLSCSPISGHRSVSWYQQTPGQGLQFLFEYFSETQRNKGNFPGRFSGRQFSNSRSEMNVSTLELGDSALYLCASSLTPGDTEAFFGQGTRLTVV.

This chain uses TRBV5-1 with TRBJ1-4; 12 bases are shared with TRBD1. V trimming: 0 bases; J trimming: 7 bases; junction bases outside the gene matches: 7. The CDR3 is made up of 17 amino acids. Germline V lookup: CDR1 SGHRS, CDR2 YFSETQ. CDR3 region: CASSLEGQGARGEKLFF. The CDR3 coding sequence is TGCGCCAGCAGCTTGGAGGGACAGGGGGCGCGGGGTGAAAAACTGTTTTTT.

The genes are TRBV10-3 and TRBJ2-5; 8 bases fit TRBD1. Germline-derived CDR1 and CDR2 are ENHRY and SYGVKD. V shed 2 bases and J 1 base; nucleotides not matched to a gene: 9. This CDR3 region has 17 residues. The CDR3 DNA follows: TGTGCCATCAGTGAGGGGCAGGGGGCCCCGTTCCAAGAGACCCAGTACTTC. The encoded protein is CAISEGQGAPFQETQYF.

The V call is TRBV6-1, the J call TRBJ2-5, with TRBD2 identical over 10 bases. Germline assignment: CDR1 MNHNS and CDR2 SASEGT. Trimming at V came to 6 bases and at J to 5 bases, leaving 3 bases not matched to a gene. The CDR3 contains 13 residues. The CDR3 sequence: CASSLAGVETQYF. The CDR3 nucleotides are TGTGCCAGCAGCCTAGCGGGAGTGGAGACCCAGTACTTC.

This clone was observed a handful of times. The chain employs TRBV19 and TRBJ2-1; TRBD2 aligns across 8 bases. CDR1 and CDR2 from the germline V gene are LNHDA and SQIVND (reference sequence). The CDR3 is 15 residues long. Germline trimming cut 5 bases from V and 0 bases from J; bases unmatched to any gene: 3. The CDR3 loop reads CASSSTSGSYNEQFF. CDR3 coding DNA: TGTGCCAGTAGTTCAACTAGCGGCTCCTACAATGAGCAGTTCTTC.

This clone has more than one count but fewer than ten. The chain employs TRBV7-2 and TRBJ1-2; D gene uncertain. The germline V gene encodes CDR1 SGHTA and CDR2 FQGNSA. CDR3 length equals 15 residues. V shed 2 bases and J shed 5 bases, with 15 bases lying between them. Written as DNA, the CDR3 is TGTGCCAGCAGCTTAAGACTAGCGGGAGCATATGGCTACACCTTC. Its protein product is CASSLRLAGAYGYTF.

V is TRBV7-3 and J is TRBJ2-5; D might be TRBD1 (6 bases). Germline CDR1 reads SGHTA; CDR2 reads FQGTGA. The CDR3 spans 13 residues. Trimming stripped 5 bases from V and 3 bases from J, with 10 bases between. The CDR3 loop reads CASSDGQKETQYF. The CDR3 DNA sequence: TGTGCCAGCAGCGACGGACAGAAAGAGACCCAGTACTTC.

This rearrangement joins TRBV5-1 to TRBJ2-2; TRBD2 agrees at 9 bases. V was pared by 7 bases and J by 5 bases, with 9 bases of the junction left unmatched. CDR1 is SGHRS and CDR2 is YFSETQ in the germline V gene. The CDR3 length is 15 residues. The CDR3 sequence: CASCDSGSETGELFF. CDR3 nucleotide sequence: TGCGCCAGCTGCGATAGCGGGAGCGAAACCGGGGAGCTGTTTTTT.

The V call is TRBV10-3, the J call TRBJ2-1; 9 bases are a match to TRBD2. Germline CDR1 is ENHRY and CDR2 is SYGVKD. The trim removed 7 bases at V and 1 base at J, leaving 2 bases unmatched. The length of the CDR3 is 14 residues. CDR3 sequence reads: CAITGLASYNEQFF. The CDR3 DNA is TGTGCCATCACCGGACTAGCGTCCTACAATGAGCAGTTCTTC.

This chain connects TRBV5-8 to TRBJ1-5, with no clear D. Trimming took off 1 base at V and 7 bases at J, with 6 bases between the two ends. This CDR3 region has 12 residues. Per germline, CDR1 SGHTS and CDR2 YDEGEE. The chain's CDR3 is CASSLSGQPQHF. The CDR3 nucleotides are TGTGCCAGCAGCTTGTCAGGCCAGCCCCAGCATTTT.

A few counts support this clone. The rearrangement links TRBV6-1 to TRBJ2-1; 11 bases map to TRBD1. V shed 4 bases and J 6 bases; nucleotides not matched to a gene: 5. Germline values: CDR1 MNHNS, CDR2 SASEGT. The CDR3 runs to 15 residues. CDR3 sequence reads: CASSAPGQGVNEQFF. The CDR3 bases are TGTGCCAGCAGTGCTCCGGGACAGGGGGTCAATGAGCAGTTCTTC.

The rearrangement joins TRBV5-8 to TRBJ1-2; D uncertain. The V end lost 0 bases, the J end lost 4 bases, and 10 bases lay between the germline ends. The CDR3 runs 14 residues. Germline V lookup: CDR1 SGHTS, CDR2 YDEGEE. The CDR3 loop is CASSLAVRSYGYTF. CDR3 in DNA: TGTGCCAGCAGCTTGGCCGTTCGTTCCTATGGCTACACCTTC.

This rearrangement joins TRBV11-2 to TRBJ2-5, with 13 bases that match TRBD2. The closer fit of TRBJ2-7 to the DNA end suggests the J call may be wrong. CDR3 length: 15 amino acids. Germline assignment: CDR1 SGHAT and CDR2 FQNNGV. CDR3 nucleotide sequence: TGTGCCAGCAGCTTGGGACTAGCGGGACCCTACGAGCAGTACTTC. This translates into CASSLGLAGPYEQYF.

This rearrangement joins TRBV7-2 to TRBJ2-7; no definite D call. Germline V gene sequence: CDR1 SGHTA, CDR2 FQGNSA. The ends were cut back, 5 bases at V and 0 bases at J, with 5 bases in the middle. The CDR3 extends over 12 amino acids. In nucleotides, the CDR3 is TGTGCCAGCAGCGCGAGCTCCTACGAGCAGTACTTC. Amino acids: CASSASSYEQYF.

The V gene is TRBV28, the J gene TRBJ1-4, with unresolved D. This CDR3 contains 15 residues. Trimming took 8 bases from V and 3 from J, leaving 16 bases between them. Germline loops: CDR1 MDHEN, CDR2 SYDVKM. The CDR3 reads CASQPGGSANEKLFF. The CDR3 bases are TGTGCCAGCCAGCCGGGTGGCAGCGCTAATGAAAAACTGTTTTTT. Using reference TRBV28 and TRBJ1-4 for the parts outside the CDR3, the full variable domain is DVKVTQSSRYLVKRTGEKVFLECVQDMDHENMFWYRQDPGLGLRLIYFSYDVKMKEKGDIPEGYSVSREKKERFSLILESASTNQTSMYLCASQPGGSANEKLFFGSGTQLSVL.

The chain couples TRBV7-2 to TRBJ2-7, with D uncertain. CDR1 and CDR2 (germline): SGHTA, FQGNSA. This CDR3 has 13 residues. Trimming left V 3 bases short and J 6 bases short, with 12 bases between. In DNA, the CDR3 is TGTGCCAGCAGCTTTACTACCGTGGGCGAGCAGTACTTC. Protein: CASSFTTVGEQYF.

This sequence joins TRBV6-5 and TRBJ2-1, with 12 positions matching TRBD2. CDR3 length equals 15 residues. After removal of 7 bases from V and 7 bases from J, the junction contained 8 bases not matched to a gene. In germline, CDR1 is MNHEY, CDR2 SVGAGI. This chain's CDR3 is CASMPSGRAGNEQFF. Written as DNA, the CDR3 is TGTGCCAGCATGCCTAGCGGGAGGGCCGGGAATGAGCAGTTCTTC.

The sample holds a few counts of this clone. Other nucleotide sequences in the sample specify the same CDR3. The genes are TRBV5-1 and TRBJ2-1, with TRBD2 matching over 11 bases. The CDR3 consists of 15 residues. V gave up 4 bases and J gave up 4 bases; unmatched junction bases: 4. CDR1 SGHRS and CDR2 YFSETQ come from the germline V gene. The DNA for the CDR3 is TGCGCCAGCAGCCCCGGGACTAGCGGTTACAATGAGCAGTTCTTC. Translation gives CASSPGTSGYNEQFF.

This chain connects TRBV28 to TRBJ2-7; the match to TRBD1 covers 8 bases. This CDR3 has 14 amino acids. After removal of 2 bases from V and 6 bases from J, the junction contained 6 bases not matched to a gene. The V gene's germline CDR1 is MDHEN and CDR2 SYDVKM. The CDR3 reads CASSLGTGWGEQYF. The CDR3 nucleotides read TGTGCCAGCAGTTTAGGGACAGGATGGGGCGAGCAGTACTTC. Supplemented by reference TRBV28 and TRBJ2-7, the full variable domain reads DVKVTQSSRYLVKRTGEKVFLECVQDMDHENMFWYRQDPGLGLRLIYFSYDVKMKEKGDIPEGYSVSREKKERFSLILESASTNQTSMYLCASSLGTGWGEQYFGPGTRLTVT.

In its sample, this clone ranks as medium-sized. The CDR3 loop reads CASSDNQLAGVTDTQYF. The CDR3 coding sequence is TGTGCCAGCAGCGATAATCAACTAGCGGGAGTCACAGATACGCAGTATTTT. The chain uses TRBV5-4 and TRBJ2-3; 11 bases agree with TRBD2. The J segment lost 2 bases and the V segment lost 4 bases, leaving 9 bases of the junction unmatched. Germline assignment: CDR1 SGHNT and CDR2 YYREEE (reference sequence). The CDR3 spans 17 residues.

This clone has a handful of counts. The chain couples TRBV27 to TRBJ2-2; D ambiguous. Germline-derived CDR1 and CDR2 are MNHEY and SMNVEV (reference sequence). V shed 6 bases and J shed 7 bases, with 9 bases lying between them. This CDR3 spans 12 amino acids. The CDR3 region has the DNA TGTGCCAGCAGCCGTCAGTTCGGGGAGCTGTTTTTT. The encoded protein is CASSRQFGELFF.

This clone was counted between two and nine times. This sequence joins TRBV9 and TRBJ1-1; TRBD1 might be the D (6 bases). Trimming cost V 1 base and J 7 bases, with 14 bases left between them. This CDR3 has 14 amino acids. The germline V gene has CDR1 SGDLS and CDR2 YYNGEE. The CDR3 coding sequence is TGTGCCAGCAGCGTACAGGGGCCTGAGGGTGAAGCTTTCTTT. Amino acids: CASSVQGPEGEAFF.

The gene calls are TRBV29-1 and TRBJ2-4; possible D gene TRBD1, 6 bases. The CDR3 contains 13 residues. CDR1 is SQVTM, CDR2 ANQGSEA, per germline. V lost 8 bases, J lost 6 bases, and 17 bases lay in between. In DNA, the CDR3 is TGCAGCTTCACCTGGGGGCAGGGAAACATTCAGTACTTC. Its translation is CSFTWGQGNIQYF.

The rearrangement joins TRBV4-2 to TRBJ1-4, with a possible D match to TRBD1 (5 bases). V shed 4 bases and J shed 6 bases, with 15 bases lying between them. The CDR3 loop spans 15 amino acids. The germline CDR1 and CDR2 sequences are LGHNA and YNFKEQ. In DNA, the CDR3 is TGTGCCAGCAGCCTGGGGCGGCAGGGCGATGAAAAACTGTTTTTT. It encodes CASSLGRQGDEKLFF.

The chain carries TRBV7-6 and TRBJ2-7; no clear D. Trimming took off 1 base at V and 2 bases at J, with 12 bases between the two ends. This CDR3 contains 15 residues. CDR1 is SGHVS, CDR2 FNYEAQ, per germline. The CDR3 DNA follows: TGTGCCAGCAGCTTAGGATCGTACTCGGCCTACGAGCAGTACTTC. Its translation: CASSLGSYSAYEQYF.